The source of this T cell receptor (beta chain) is a study of graft-versus-host responses after intestinal transplantation. Both intraepithelial and lamina propria lymphocytes were released by processing graft tissue. The method was immunoSEQ multiplex PCR; TCRdb's version includes in-frame clones alone and lacks a portion of them. In the table there are about 14,000 clones, 77% of which are singletons. Specimen: ileum tissue, collected just under 28 days after intestinal transplant. The TCR comes from a human patient who received an intestinal transplant, so some T cells may come from the graft donor.

The CDR3 nucleotides read TGTGCCAGCAGCCCTCCCTTGAACACCGGGGAGCTGTTTTTT. Translating gives CASSPPLNTGELFF. V gene TRBV7-2 combines with J gene TRBJ2-2; D is unresolved. The V and J ends lost 5 bases and 1 base respectively, with 8 bases between them. CDR1 and CDR2 (germline): SGHTA, FQGNSA. This CDR3 contains 14 residues.